The 2 T cell receptor beta chains given below trace back to one sample, sequenced in a study of CXCR3-negative and CXCR3-positive naive CD8 T cells. For these receptors, no antigen is known. In preparing the TRB cDNA libraries, 5' RACE with UMI labels was used. No DNA is given; TCRdb re-called the 5' RACE reads and lists each CDR3 protein once. The sample has roughly 6,000 distinct CDR3 sequences. Notes on the study in general: The TRB CDR3s that CXCR3-positive naive cells carried were more hydrophobic than those of CXCR3-negative naive cells.

Sequencing was done on a sample of naive CXCR3+ CD8+ T cells from blood. This sample's subset: CD45RO-CCR7+CD27+CD95- naive CD8+ T cells expressing CXCR3 (TNR3+). These receptor sequences come from a human donor in good health. Some clones in this sample may be carry-over from other donors' samples.

This clonotype is labeled medium-sized based on frequency. The gene calls are TRBV9 and TRBJ1-2. This CDR3 region has 13 residues. Germline CDR1 is SGDLS and CDR2 is YYNGEE. The CDR3: CASSGDWVDGYTF.

Measured by frequency, this clonotype is medium-sized (0.01 to 0.1%). V and J are TRBV20-1 and TRBJ2-7; TCRdb reports TRBD1, a call that lacks DNA to check it against. Germline CDR1 is DFQATT and CDR2 is SNEGSKA (reference sequence). The CDR3 contains 13 residues. The CDR3 sequence: CSANRVGSYEQYF.